The clone carrying this TCR beta chain was seen more than once but under ten times. Possible read error: a much larger clone is one base away. The use of a sample-barcoded 5' primer and a J-beta primer mix characterized a second PCR of roughly 6 to 11 cycles. TCRdb reanalysed the 5' RACE reads using MiXCR and keeps one entry per CDR3 protein. Of about 580,000 distinct CDR3 sequences listed, roughly 43% are singletons. This specimen comes from a study of blood T cells in healthy people across ages. The V and J ends lost 6 bases and 11 bases respectively, with 19 bases between them. Per germline, CDR1 MNHNY and CDR2 SVGAGI (reference sequence). CDR3 size: 13 residues.

This TCR derives from a man older than 75 in good health. Source material: blood. V usage is TRBV6-6 and J usage is TRBJ2-5; D gene uncertain. The DNA for the CDR3 is TGTGCCAGCAGCCCCCCGGGCGTTAATGAGCAGTACTTC. Encoded protein: CASSPPGVNEQYF.